Below, 9 T cell receptor beta chains from the same sample are listed, as sequenced in a study of T cells after somatic rescue of genetic block. Profiled with immunoSEQ multiplex PCR; TCRdb holds only in-frame clones, not every one. Seen here are 110,000 or so clones, 75% to 95% observed once, and the top ten hold 1.4% to 1.5%. Sequencing was done on a sample of peripheral blood mononuclear cells (PBMCs). The source is a woman younger than 35.

The rearrangement uses TRBV27 and TRBJ2-1; TRBD1 might be the D (6 bases). The germline V and J ends were trimmed by 6 bases and 5 bases, with 17 bases remaining between them. The CDR3 has 15 amino acids. CDR1 is MNHEY, CDR2 SMNVEV, per germline (reference sequence). The CDR3: CASRDGGTMNNEQFF. CDR3 in DNA: TGTGCCAGCAGGGATGGTGGGACAATGAACAATGAGCAGTTCTTC.

The table lists this clone with a count of one. CDR3 in amino acids: CASSVRQGGHQPQHF. DNA for the CDR3: TGTGCCAGCAGTGTTCGACAGGGGGGGCATCAGCCCCAGCATTTT. This chain uses TRBV6-4 with TRBJ1-5, with 9 positions matching TRBD1. The trim removed 4 bases at V and 5 bases at J, leaving 6 bases unmatched. This CDR3 has 15 residues. CDR1 is MRHNA, CDR2 SNTAGT, per germline.

The chain is built from TRBV6-5 and TRBJ2-3; unclear D gene. Trimming pared 2 bases from V and 8 bases from J, leaving 11 bases between. Looked up from germline, CDR1 is MNHEY and CDR2 is SVGAGI. The length of the CDR3 is 13 residues. The chain's CDR3 is CASSYKGGSTQYF. The CDR3 nucleotides are TGTGCCAGCAGTTACAAAGGTGGTAGTACGCAGTATTTT.

The chain employs TRBV4-2 and TRBJ2-5; D is possibly TRBD2 (7 bases). The CDR3 spans 18 residues. Germline V CDR1 and CDR2: LGHNA, YNFKEQ. Trimming stripped 2 bases from V and 2 bases from J, with 21 bases between. The CDR3 DNA sequence: TGTGCCAGCAGCCAAAGGGTTTCGACGGGGGGCCGTCAAGAGACCCAGTACTTC. Its translation is CASSQRVSTGGRQETQYF.

This clone appeared once. The genes are TRBV6-5 and TRBJ1-1; no definite D call. The CDR3 is made up of 11 amino acids. Germline CDR1 and CDR2: MNHEY and SVGAGI. The V end was cut by 6 bases, the J end by 6 bases, with 8 bases between. The CDR3 loop is CASSRAAEAFF. The CDR3 bases are TGTGCCAGCAGCCGGGCAGCTGAAGCTTTCTTT.

V and J are TRBV2 and TRBJ1-5; 8 nucleotides line up with TRBD1. Germline V lookup: CDR1 SNHLY, CDR2 FYNNEI. This CDR3 is built from 15 residues. Trimming took 5 bases from V and 2 from J; bases not matched to a gene: 5. In nucleotides, the CDR3 is TGTGCCAGCAGTCGACAGGGGAATGGCAATCAGCCCCAGCATTTT. Encoded protein: CASSRQGNGNQPQHF.

This clone appeared once. V and J are TRBV5-1 and TRBJ2-3; a weak D match, TRBD2 (6 bases). Per germline, CDR1 SGHRS and CDR2 YFSETQ. The CDR3 totals 15 residues. The V gene lost 2 bases and the J gene lost 2 bases, with 12 bases spanning the gap. The CDR3 region has the DNA TGCGCCAGCAGCTTAGGACTACCACTCACAGATACGCAGTATTTT. It translates to CASSLGLPLTDTQYF.

This chain joins TRBV6-1 and TRBJ2-5, with 8 bases that match TRBD2. The J segment lost 1 base and the V segment lost 0 bases, leaving 10 bases of the junction unmatched. CDR1 is MNHNS and CDR2 is SASEGT in the germline V gene. This CDR3 is built from 18 residues. CDR3 region: CASSEALVASGPQETQYF. The CDR3 DNA is TGTGCCAGCAGTGAAGCGCTGGTGGCTAGCGGGCCCCAAGAGACCCAGTACTTC.

V usage is TRBV6-4 and J usage is TRBJ2-7; D may correspond to TRBD1 or TRBD2 (5 bases each). The ends were cut back, 4 bases at V and 5 bases at J, with 12 bases in the middle. The CDR3 totals 13 residues. CDR1 and CDR2 from the germline V gene are MRHNA and SNTAGT. The CDR3 loop is CASSGRERNEQYF. CDR3 sequence (DNA): TGTGCCAGCAGTGGCAGGGAGCGGAACGAGCAGTACTTC.